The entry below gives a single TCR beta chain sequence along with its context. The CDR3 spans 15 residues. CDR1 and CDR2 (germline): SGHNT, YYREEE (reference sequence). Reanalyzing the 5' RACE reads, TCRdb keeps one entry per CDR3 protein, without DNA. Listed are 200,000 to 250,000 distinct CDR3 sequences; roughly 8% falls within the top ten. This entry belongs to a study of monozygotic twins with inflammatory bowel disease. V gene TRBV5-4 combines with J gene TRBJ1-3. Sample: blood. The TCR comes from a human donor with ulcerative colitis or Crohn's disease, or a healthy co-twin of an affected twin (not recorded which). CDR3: CASSSGLNSGNTIYF.